This TCR beta chain was profiled in a study of somatic mutations in cytotoxic T cells in rheumatoid arthritis. The data were produced by immunoSEQ multiplex PCR, yet TCRdb's version contains in-frame clones alone and is incomplete. Altogether 8,500 to 13,000 clones are present, 55% to 75% being singletons, with the ten largest covering roughly two fifths. Germline V gives CDR1 MGHRA, CDR2 YSYEKL. The CDR3 length is 15 residues. About this clone itself: At one end, the junction sequence differs from germline, possibly due to a read error.

Sequencing used CD8+ T cells sorted from blood. The sequence came from an adult with rheumatoid arthritis. The chain couples TRBV4-1 to TRBJ2-1; D may correspond to TRBD1 or TRBD2 (6 bases each). CDR3 bases: TGCGCCAGCAGCAAAGAGGGGGGCCGCCACAATGAGCAGTTCTTC. This sequence encodes CASSKEGGRHNEQFF.